This is a list of T cell receptor beta chains from one sample in a study of Graves' ophthalmopathy and Graves' hyperthyroidism. In TCRdb, the multiplex PCR reads were re-called with MiXCR into one record per CDR3 protein. The sample holds about 480,000 distinct CDR3 sequences, 13% to 15% seen once. The sample was blood. These receptors all stem from a woman aged 30 to 39 with Graves' ophthalmopathy. The CDR3 runs from the conserved cysteine through the conserved F or W. The D gene is left open where the match is weak. Some rows mark clone size as missing; the rest say once, few, many or name a class of expanded clone.

CATNNEDPYEQYF,TGTGCCACCAACAATGAAGATCCCTACGAGCAGTACTTC,TRBJ2-7,.,many,TRBV15,13
CASSYSGTSGETQYF,TGTGCCAGCAGTTACTCTGGGACTAGCGGAGAGACCCAGTACTTC,TRBJ2-5,TRBD2,many,TRBV6-5,15
CASSSAGPQETQYF,TGTGCCAGCAGCTCAGCAGGACCCCAAGAGACCCAGTACTTC,TRBJ2-5,.,.,TRBV11-2,14
CSVEDLEGTYGYTF,TGCAGCGTTGAAGATCTTGAGGGGACCTATGGCTACACCTTC,TRBJ1-2,.,many,TRBV29-1,14
CASSVSGGGETQYF,TGTGCCAGCAGCGTTAGCGGGGGGGGAGAGACCCAGTACTTC,TRBJ2-5,TRBD2,many,TRBV9,14
CASSPQGGGTDTQYF,TGTGCCAGCAGCCCTCAGGGTGGTGGAACAGATACGCAGTATTTT,TRBJ2-3,.,.,TRBV6-1,15
CASSLVWGEKLFF,TGTGCCAGCAGCCTGGTTTGGGGGGAAAAACTGTTTTTT,TRBJ1-4,.,few,TRBV27,13
CSAWWASGSNEQYF,TGCAGTGCTTGGTGGGCTAGCGGGAGTAACGAGCAGTACTTC,TRBJ2-7,TRBD2,many,TRBV20-1,14
CASSLGYRGDSYEQYF,TGTGCCAGCAGCTTGGGGTACAGGGGGGACTCCTACGAGCAGTACTTC,TRBJ2-7,TRBD1,few,TRBV11-1,16
CASSRQGRGTEAFF,TGTGCCAGCAGCCGACAGGGTAGAGGCACTGAAGCTTTCTTT,TRBJ1-1,TRBD1,many,TRBV12-3/TRBV12-4,14
CAISESTSDYYEQYF,TGTGCCATCAGTGAGTCGACTAGCGATTACTACGAGCAGTACTTC,TRBJ2-7,TRBD2,many,TRBV10-3,15
CSAPKRGTSYEQYF,TGCAGTGCACCAAAGCGGGGAACATCCTACGAGCAGTACTTC,TRBJ2-7,TRBD2,many,TRBV20-1,14
CASSQDPGFEQYF,TGCGCCAGCAGCCAAGATCCGGGGTTCGAGCAGTACTTC,TRBJ2-7,.,many,TRBV4-1,13
CASSPPRRTNTGELFF,TGTGCCAGCTCACCACCCCGGCGGACTAACACCGGGGAGCTGTTTTTT,TRBJ2-2,.,many,TRBV18,16
CASSLGLAGGNEQYF,TGTGCCAGCAGCTTAGGACTAGCGGGGGGTAACGAGCAGTACTTC,TRBJ2-7,TRBD2,many,TRBV13,15
CASSFMDRGIGNTIYF,TGTGCCAGCAGCTTTATGGACAGGGGGATTGGAAACACCATATATTTT,TRBJ1-3,TRBD1,many,TRBV7-8,16
CASSQDWRTSPPLYEQYF,TGTGCCAGCAGCCAAGATTGGCGGACTAGCCCCCCTCTCTACGAGCAGTACTTC,TRBJ2-7,TRBD2,many,TRBV14,18
CASSSGGERNQPQHF,TGTGCCAGCAGCTCCGGGGGGGAGCGCAATCAGCCCCAGCATTTT,TRBJ1-5,.,many,TRBV11-2,15
CASGQEFRHGYTF,TGTGCCAGCGGACAGGAATTCCGTCATGGCTACACCTTC,TRBJ1-2,TRBD1,many,TRBV10-3,13
CASSQGQRTYEQYF,TGTGCCAGCAGCCAAGGACAGAGGACCTACGAGCAGTACTTC,TRBJ2-7,.,many,TRBV3-1,14
CASSFSYRDATYEQYF,TGTGCCAGCAGTTTTTCGTATCGGGACGCAACCTACGAGCAGTACTTC,TRBJ2-7,.,many,TRBV28,16
CASTTLGPGIQYF,TGTGCCAGCACCACACTAGGTCCGGGCATTCAGTACTTC,TRBJ2-4,.,many,TRBV5-6,13
CASRASGGAGETQYF,TGTGCCAGTAGGGCCAGCGGGGGGGCCGGAGAGACCCAGTACTTC,TRBJ2-5,TRBD2,many,TRBV19,15
CASSQAIGTAFAYEQYF,TGTGCCAGCAGCCAAGCAATCGGGACGGCTTTTGCCTACGAGCAGTACTTC,TRBJ2-7,.,.,TRBV3-1,17
CSVTGLDDYEQYF,TGCAGCGTCACCGGACTAGATGACTACGAGCAGTACTTC,TRBJ2-7,TRBD2,many,TRBV29-1,13
CSVGGGRAYEQYF,TGCAGCGTTGGGGGCGGGAGGGCGTACGAGCAGTACTTC,TRBJ2-7,TRBD2,.,TRBV29-1,13
CASSYRPHEQYF,TGCGCCAGCAGTTACAGGCCCCACGAGCAGTACTTC,TRBJ2-7,.,many,TRBV5-1,12
CASSSTLDLYGYTF,TGTGCCAGCTCATCCACCCTGGACCTCTATGGCTACACCTTC,TRBJ1-2,.,many,TRBV18,14
CSARAGEGRETQYF,TGCAGTGCTAGAGCAGGGGAGGGGAGGGAGACCCAGTACTTC,TRBJ2-5,.,few,TRBV20-1,14
CAWSPGDGNTIYF,TGTGCCTGGAGTCCAGGAGATGGAAACACCATATATTTT,TRBJ1-3,.,few,TRBV30,13
CASSPNLETEAFF,TGTGCCAGCTCACCAAATTTAGAGACTGAAGCTTTCTTT,TRBJ1-1,.,few,TRBV18,13
CASSLAETGRGYEQYF,TGTGCCAGCAGTTTAGCGGAGACAGGTAGGGGCTACGAGCAGTACTTC,TRBJ2-7,.,.,TRBV12-3/TRBV12-4,16
CASSSRDRGYTF,TGTGCCAGCAGTTCCCGGGACAGGGGCTACACCTTC,TRBJ1-2,TRBD1,.,TRBV28,12
CASSQDLIRGTEAFF,TGTGCCAGCAGCCAAGACTTGATTAGGGGCACTGAAGCTTTCTTT,TRBJ1-1,.,many,TRBV4-2,15
CAWRIAASGEQYF,TGTGCCTGGAGAATCGCAGCTAGCGGGGAGCAGTACTTC,TRBJ2-7,TRBD2,many,TRBV30,13
CASSLNVDRPAIYEQYF,TGTGCCAGCAGTCTAAACGTGGACAGGCCCGCCATCTACGAGCAGTACTTC,TRBJ2-7,TRBD1,many,TRBV28,17
CASSRTVFSYDQYF,TGTGCCAGCAGCCGTACAGTCTTCTCCTACGATCAGTACTTC,TRBJ2-7,.,.,TRBV11-2,14
CASSETGGTYTEAFF,TGTGCCAGCAGTGAGACAGGGGGCACCTACACTGAAGCTTTCTTT,TRBJ1-1,TRBD1,many,TRBV6-1,15
CASSFSPIHTLNTEAFF,TGTGCCAGCAGCTTCTCCCCGATCCACACCTTGAACACTGAAGCTTTCTTT,TRBJ1-1,.,many,TRBV11-1,17
CASSYDSSGYEQYF,TGTGCCAGCAGTTACGACTCCTCAGGGTACGAGCAGTACTTC,TRBJ2-7,.,many,TRBV6-5,14
CASSSAGLRYNSPLHF,TGTGCCAGCAGTTCCGCAGGGCTACGTTATAATTCACCCCTCCACTTT,TRBJ1-6,.,many,TRBV28,16
CASSKRPLDTIYF,TGCGCCAGCAGTAAGCGCCCTTTGGACACCATATATTTT,TRBJ1-3,.,many,TRBV5-1,13
CASSQLHYGPTEAFF,TGTGCCAGCAGCCAACTACACTACGGTCCCACTGAAGCTTTCTTT,TRBJ1-1,.,.,TRBV3-1,15
CASSLTTGEAEAFF,TGTGCCAGCAGTTTAACCACAGGGGAAGCTGAAGCTTTCTTT,TRBJ1-1,TRBD1,many,TRBV28,14
CASSTPGQVNQPQHF,TGTGCCAGTAGTACTCCGGGACAGGTTAATCAGCCCCAGCATTTT,TRBJ1-5,TRBD1,many,TRBV19,15
CAWNAEHTEAFF,TGTGCCTGGAATGCAGAACACACTGAAGCTTTCTTT,TRBJ1-1,.,.,TRBV30,12
CAWNYGTGSVQETQYF,TGTGCCTGGAACTACGGCACAGGGTCGGTCCAAGAGACCCAGTACTTC,TRBJ2-5,.,.,TRBV30,16
CASRGAENTEAFF,TGTGCCAGCAGGGGCGCGGAGAACACTGAAGCTTTCTTT,TRBJ1-1,.,.,TRBV12-3/TRBV12-4,13
CASSDSGQGNTGELFF,TGTGCCAGCAGTGACTCGGGACAGGGGAACACCGGGGAGCTGTTTTTT,TRBJ2-2,TRBD1,many,TRBV6-4,16